This TCR beta chain is drawn from a study of PD-1 blockade in classical Hodgkin lymphoma. Study results and limitations: CD4+ TCR diversity, unlike CD8+, rose significantly by C4D1. Causes of the repertoire differences remain undefined, possibly disease activity or prior therapy.

The CDR3 runs 14 residues. Looked up from germline, CDR1 is MNHNS and CDR2 is SASEGT. Trimming took 3 bases from V and 6 from J, leaving 14 bases between them. Sequencing used immunoSEQ multiplex PCR; TCRdb keeps in-frame clones, though not all of them. The sample holds roughly 86,000 clones; 83% are singletons and the top ten take about a sixth. Time point in this sample: cycle 4 day 1 (C4D1), after less than 7 weeks of nivolumab. Each of the patients experienced relapse following autologous stem cell transplantation, and their brentuximab vedotin exposure differed. This clone was found a few times. The antigen remains unidentified.

The chain uses TRBV6-1 and TRBJ1-2; D unresolved. This TCR was recovered from a human donor with classical Hodgkin lymphoma. The sequencing used peripheral blood mononuclear cells (PBMCs), collected before the fourth cycle of nivolumab. CDR3: CASSEQPDPHGYTF. The CDR3 nucleotides are TGTGCCAGCAGTGAGCAGCCGGATCCGCATGGCTACACCTTC.